The present T cell receptor beta chain was sequenced within a study of cytotoxic CD8 clonotypes in ibrutinib-treated CLL. For the study at large: Partial response occurred in about 25 patients and complete response in 2; at median about 70 months, approximately 14 remained remitted and around 12 progressed. General study findings and limits: Baseline levels were approached again at progression, after clonality had risen at ibrutinib response.

V was clipped by 8 bases and J by 0 bases, with 11 bases between them. The germline V gene encodes CDR1 SGHTA and CDR2 FQGTGA. The CDR3 is 13 amino acids. Of note for this clone: Its antigen remains unknown.

Some clones are missing from TCRdb's copy, which holds only in-frame ones; the method was immunoSEQ multiplex PCR. The profile shows approximately 340,000 clones, approximately 67% of them singletons. The receptor's source is a human donor with chronic lymphocytic leukemia. The sample consisted of PBMCs, taken after 36 months of ibrutinib treatment. The chain carries TRBV7-3 and TRBJ2-7; tentatively, D is TRBD1 (6 bases). The CDR3 spells CASSWDNSYEQYF. In DNA, the CDR3 is TGTGCCAGCTCATGGGACAACTCCTACGAGCAGTACTTC.